The 8 T cell receptor beta chains listed next were all sequenced from one sample in a study of T cell responses to AZD1222 COVID-19 vaccine. Using immunoSEQ multiplex PCR, the repertoire was profiled, and TCRdb retains in-frame clones only, with some absent. The sample lists about 170,000 clones; 80% to 90% were seen once. The sample consisted of peripheral blood, taken on day 0 of AZD1222 vaccination. These TCRs come from an adult in good health.

This sequence joins TRBV7-9 and TRBJ1-1; D might be TRBD1 (5 bases). The V gene lost 1 base and the J gene lost 6 bases, with 18 bases spanning the gap. Germline CDR1 and CDR2: SEHNR and FQNEAQ (reference sequence). This CDR3 region has 16 residues. CDR3 sequence reads: CASSLGEGWGRPEAFF. The CDR3, as DNA: TGTGCCAGCAGCTTAGGGGAGGGGTGGGGACGCCCTGAAGCTTTCTTT. The variable domain in full, completed from reference TRBV7-9 and TRBJ1-1, reads DTGVSQNPRHKITKRGQNVTFRCDPISEHNRLYWYRQTLGQGPEFLTYFQNEAQLEKSRLLSDRFSAERPKGSFSTLEIQRTEQGDSAMYLCASSLGEGWGRPEAFFGQGTRLTVV.

The V call is TRBV28, the J call TRBJ1-1; D is unresolved. Trimming shortened V by 5 bases and J by 0 bases, and 19 bases separated the two germline ends. This CDR3 comprises 17 residues. Germline V gives CDR1 MDHEN, CDR2 SYDVKM. The CDR3 nucleotides read TGTGCCAGCAGTCCGCCGGTGGGAGCCCAAATGAACACTGAAGCTTTCTTT. It encodes CASSPPVGAQMNTEAFF.

V usage is TRBV5-1 and J usage is TRBJ1-4, with TRBD1 as a possible D gene (5 bases). This CDR3 is 14 amino acids long. V lost 7 bases and J lost 7, with 17 bases in between. The germline gives CDR1 SGHRS, CDR2 YFSETQ. The CDR3 DNA reads as TGCGCCAGCGCCGGCGGGGGGTGGCGTGAAAAACTGTTTTTT. Amino acid sequence: CASAGGGWREKLFF.

This clone has only a few counts. The chain carries TRBV5-4 and TRBJ1-2; D call uncertain. V was trimmed by 2 bases and J by 3 bases, leaving 11 bases between them. This CDR3 has 14 amino acids. Looked up from germline, CDR1 is SGHNT and CDR2 is YYREEE (reference sequence). CDR3 DNA: TGTGCCAGCAGCTTAAATGGTGTGTACTATGGCTACACCTTC. Amino acid sequence: CASSLNGVYYGYTF.

The chain couples TRBV18 to TRBJ1-6, with 8 bases identical to TRBD1. The J segment lost 9 bases and the V segment lost 6 bases, leaving 7 bases of the junction unmatched. This CDR3 region has 14 residues. The V gene's germline CDR1 is KGHSH and CDR2 LQKENI. The CDR3 nucleotides are TGTGCCAGCTCGCAGGGGGCCCTAGTTTCACCCCTCCACTTT. This sequence encodes CASSQGALVSPLHF.

The rearrangement uses TRBV7-9 and TRBJ1-5, with D hard to call. V gave up 1 base and J gave up 7 bases, with 8 bases separating them. Germline V gene data show CDR1 as SEHNR and CDR2 as FQNEAQ (reference sequence). The CDR3 runs to 13 residues. CDR3 sequence (DNA): TGTGCCAGCAGCTTAGGAGAAGCGCAGCCCCAGCATTTT. This encodes CASSLGEAQPQHF.

The rearrangement joins TRBV4-2 to TRBJ2-3; a weak D match, TRBD1 (6 bases). With 2 bases removed from V and 0 bases from J, the gap between germline ends came to 15 bases. Looked up from germline, CDR1 is LGHNA and CDR2 is YNFKEQ. The CDR3 has 17 residues. The chain's CDR3 is CASSQPRGGPSTDTQYF. Written as DNA, the CDR3 is TGTGCCAGCAGCCAACCCAGGGGCGGGCCTAGCACAGATACGCAGTATTTT.

The chain couples TRBV30 to TRBJ1-1; D is unclear. Trimming stripped 1 base from V and 3 bases from J, with 9 bases between. Germline CDR1 is GTSNPN and CDR2 is SVGIG (reference sequence). The CDR3 is 13 amino acids. The CDR3 nucleotides are TGTGCCTGGAGTGCTGCTGGATACACTGAAGCTTTCTTT. This sequence encodes CAWSAAGYTEAFF.